This T cell receptor beta chain was identified in a study of blood T cell repertoires in COVID-19. Turning to the study itself: T cells, B-cell-depleted T cells, or PBMCs supplied cDNA or gDNA.

Original processing notes: Scientists estimated how many nucleated cells there were by amplifying reference gene primers. Measured with immunoSEQ multiplex PCR; TCRdb has only the in-frame clones, and not every one. V, J and clone size reflect that table, while D and trimming were determined from the DNA. Among approximately 140,000 clones, over 75% were seen once, and the ten largest hold 0.95% to 1.5%. Study members were between about 18 and 89 years old and lived in approximately 25 US regions. The CDR3 covers 15 residues. The ends lost 5 bases at V and 5 bases at J; junction bases unmatched: 4. The germline V gene has CDR1 SGHNT and CDR2 YENEEA.

This sequence originates from a woman in her twenties or thirties with acute COVID-19. Sequencing was carried out using PBMCs or T cells enriched from blood (not recorded which). The rearrangement uses TRBV11-3 and TRBJ2-1, with 12 bases lining up with TRBD2. CDR3 coding DNA: TGTGCCAGCAGCAAGAGGACTAGCGGGAACAATGAGCAGTTCTTC. This gives the protein CASSKRTSGNNEQFF.